In its sample, the clone carrying this T cell receptor (beta chain) was seen a few times. TCRdb called the RT-PCR reads again in MiXCR, with one record for every CDR3 protein. Of over 350,000 distinct CDR3 sequences listed, roughly 17% are singletons. The data were taken from a study of patients and donors after allogeneic stem cell transplantation. V lost 4 bases and J lost 1; bases outside the gene matches: 4. Germline lookup yields CDR1 SGHTA and CDR2 FQGNSA. This CDR3 contains 15 residues. Sequencing input: blood, either unsorted or a sorted T cell fraction (not recorded which). The TCR was taken from a human donor who was either an allogeneic HSCT recipient or a stem cell or donor lymphocyte infusion donor (not recorded which). It is not recorded whose cells these are; they may come from a transplant donor. The chain is built from TRBV7-2 and TRBJ2-3; TRBD1 matches at 8 bases. CDR3 nucleotides: TGTGCCAGCAGCTCACAGACAGGGGGCACAGATACGCAGTATTTT. It specifies CASSSQTGGTDTQYF. The variable domain in full, completed from reference TRBV7-2 and TRBJ2-3, reads GAGVSQSPSNKVTEKGKDVELRCDPISGHTALYWYRQSLGQGLEFLIYFQGNSAPDKSGLPSDRFSAERTGGSVSTLTIQRTQQEDSAVYLCASSSQTGGTDTQYFGPGTRLTVL.